Presented here are 16 T cell receptor beta chains from one specimen sequenced in a study of cytomegalovirus exposure and HLA in healthy donors. PCR involved 60 Vbeta and 13 Jbeta primers. The assay was immunoSEQ multiplex PCR, and TCRdb's table has in-frame clones only and misses some. The sample lists 110,000 to 150,000 clones, more than 60% occurring once. Source material: PBMCs. The receptor set was obtained from a female donor in good health and CMV-seronegative.

The rearrangement links TRBV27 to TRBJ1-2; TRBD1 matches 7 bases. This CDR3 contains 16 residues. The germline CDR1 and CDR2 sequences are MNHEY and SMNVEV (reference sequence). Trimming removed 3 bases from V and 4 bases from J; junction bases left unmatched: 11. The CDR3 DNA follows: TGTGCCAGCAGTTTTCGGGCAGGACAGGCCGGCTATGGCTACACCTTC. Protein product: CASSFRAGQAGYGYTF.

This clone was counted only a few times. The chain uses TRBV4-2 and TRBJ2-7; D gene unclear. V shed 5 bases and J shed 0 bases, with 20 bases lying between them. Germline CDR1 is LGHNA and CDR2 is YNFKEQ. CDR3 length: 17 residues. The CDR3 loop reads CASSLGPGGLDSYEQYF. In DNA form, the CDR3 reads TGTGCCAGCAGCTTAGGTCCCGGCGGATTGGACTCCTACGAGCAGTACTTC.

Only a few counts were recorded for this clone. The CDR3 loop reads CASSQEAGWGAEAFF. CDR3 nucleotide sequence: TGTGCCAGCAGCCAAGAGGCAGGGTGGGGCGCTGAAGCTTTCTTT. V gene TRBV4-2 combines with J gene TRBJ1-1; D perhaps matches TRBD1 (5 bases). CDR3 length: 15 residues. The V and J ends lost 0 bases and 6 bases respectively, with 14 bases between them. Germline V CDR1 and CDR2: LGHNA, YNFKEQ.

This chain joins TRBV14 and TRBJ2-2, with no clear D. Per germline, CDR1 SGHDN and CDR2 FVKESK. V dropped 1 base and J dropped 6 bases, with 6 bases sitting between them. The CDR3 is 13 amino acids. The CDR3 is CASSQVSPGELFF. For the CDR3, the DNA is TGTGCCAGCAGCCAAGTGAGTCCCGGGGAGCTGTTTTTT.

This clone was detected many times. The chain employs TRBV19 and TRBJ1-4; 9 bases align to TRBD1. Germline V gives CDR1 LNHDA, CDR2 SQIVND (reference sequence). V lost 7 bases to trimming and J lost 0 bases; unmatched junction nucleotides: 6. The CDR3 runs 16 residues. The CDR3 here is CASTTGGRATNEKLFF. In DNA, the CDR3 is TGTGCCAGTACTACAGGGGGCAGGGCAACTAATGAAAAACTGTTTTTT.

This chain uses TRBV5-4 with TRBJ2-4, with D perhaps matching TRBD2 (6 bases). The V gene lost 3 bases and the J gene lost 0 bases, with 10 bases spanning the gap. The germline CDR1 and CDR2 sequences are SGHNT and YYREEE (reference sequence). This CDR3 region has 15 residues. CDR3 loop: CASSSPGVAKNIQYF. The CDR3 nucleotides read TGTGCCAGCAGCTCGCCGGGAGTAGCCAAAAACATTCAGTACTTC. Looking up the rest from reference TRBV5-4 and TRBJ2-4 gives the full variable domain: ETGVTQSPTHLIKTRGQQVTLRCSSQSGHNTVSWYQQALGQGPQFIFQYYREEENGRGNFPPRFSGLQFPNYSSELNVNALELDDSALYLCASSSPGVAKNIQYFGAGTRLSVL.

V and J are TRBV7-9 and TRBJ2-5; D possibly corresponds to TRBD2 (7 bases). The CDR3 consists of 13 residues. Germline loops: CDR1 SEHNR, CDR2 FQNEAQ (reference sequence). The V end was cut by 1 base, the J end by 11 bases, with 14 bases between. Written as DNA, the CDR3 is TGTGCCAGCAGCTTAGGAGGGGGGAGGGAGCAGTACTTC. Protein product: CASSLGGGREQYF.

The chain recombines TRBV7-6 with TRBJ1-5; unclear D gene. From germline, CDR1 is SGHVS and CDR2 FNYEAQ. With 1 base removed from V and 5 bases from J, the gap between germline ends came to 12 bases. CDR3 length: 15 residues. This CDR3 is CASSLGEGFDQPQHF. The CDR3 region has the DNA TGTGCCAGCAGCTTAGGCGAGGGATTCGATCAGCCCCAGCATTTT.

The chain uses TRBV28 and TRBJ2-2, with 9 bases lining up with TRBD2. V lost 2 bases, J lost 4 bases, and 8 bases stayed unmatched. This CDR3 is built from 17 residues. Germline CDR1 reads MDHEN; CDR2 reads SYDVKM. The chain's CDR3 is CASSLQAGGGGTGELFF. CDR3 nucleotides: TGTGCCAGCAGTTTACAAGCGGGAGGAGGAGGCACCGGGGAGCTGTTTTTT.

This clone was observed once. The rearrangement joins TRBV27 to TRBJ1-1; TRBD1 aligns across 8 bases. The V gene's germline CDR1 is MNHEY and CDR2 SMNVEV (reference sequence). The V gene end was trimmed by 8 bases and the J gene end by 0 bases; junction bases not matched to a gene: 2. The CDR3 is 13 amino acids. The CDR3 coding sequence is TGTGCCAGCCACAGGGGGATGAACACTGAAGCTTTCTTT. It codes for CASHRGMNTEAFF.

The gene calls are TRBV7-9 and TRBJ1-1; the match to TRBD1 covers 10 bases. V was clipped by 5 bases and J by 2 bases; unmatched bases: 5. Germline V gene data show CDR1 as SEHNR and CDR2 as FQNEAQ (reference sequence). This CDR3 is built from 15 residues. The CDR3 DNA is TGTGCCAGCAGCAGAAGGACAGGGGGTAACACTGAAGCTTTCTTT. As protein: CASSRRTGGNTEAFF.

The chain carries TRBV7-9 and TRBJ1-1; weak D call: TRBD1 (6 bases). CDR1 and CDR2 from the germline V gene are SEHNR and FQNEAQ (reference sequence). This CDR3 contains 15 residues. V lost 5 bases to trimming and J lost 1 base, with 14 bases between them. CDR3 region: CASSHVDRPNTEAFF. The CDR3 DNA is TGTGCCAGCAGCCATGTTGACAGGCCGAACACTGAAGCTTTCTTT.

This clone was recorded only once. An end of the junction does not agree with germline; a read error may underlie this. The chain combines TRBV15 with TRBJ1-2; D unclear. This CDR3 has 15 residues. The germline CDR1 and CDR2 sequences are LNHNV and YYDKDF (reference sequence). The CDR3 coding sequence is TGTGCCACTTTCTCCCCCAACTCGCGGGCGCATGGCTACCCCTTC. Its protein product is CATFSPNSRAHGYPF. The complete variable domain, with remaining parts taken from reference TRBV15 and TRBJ1-2, reads DAMVIQNPRYQVTQFGKPVTLSCSQTLNHNVMYWYQQKSSQAPKLLFHYYDKDFNNEADTPDNFQSRRPNTSFCFLDIRSPGLGDTAMYLCATFSPNSRAHGYPFGSGTRLTVV.

This clone came up a few times. This chain uses TRBV28 with TRBJ1-2, with a possible D match to TRBD1 (6 bases). CDR1 and CDR2 (germline): MDHEN, SYDVKM. V was trimmed by 5 bases and J by 8 bases, leaving 21 bases between them. There are 15 residues in the CDR3. The CDR3 bases are TGTGCCAGCAGTCCCACCGTTACAGGGCTTACGGGCTACACCTTC. This encodes CASSPTVTGLTGYTF.

V usage is TRBV5-1 and J usage is TRBJ1-1, with 8 positions matching TRBD1. This CDR3 spans 14 amino acids. Germline lookup yields CDR1 SGHRS and CDR2 YFSETQ. Losses at the gene ends were 4 bases for V and 5 bases for J; bases not matched to a gene: 7. CDR3: CASSRSTGGTEAFF. The CDR3, as DNA: TGCGCCAGCAGCCGGAGCACAGGGGGGACTGAAGCTTTCTTT.

The chain recombines TRBV19 with TRBJ1-6, with 7 bases that match TRBD1. In germline, CDR1 is LNHDA, CDR2 SQIVND (reference sequence). V shed 5 bases, J shed 10 bases, and the junction held 17 bases outside the gene matches. The CDR3 totals 17 residues. CDR3 amino acids: CASSPRQGGRVPSPLHF. The CDR3 coding sequence is TGTGCCAGTAGTCCTCGACAGGGTGGCAGGGTGCCGTCACCCCTCCACTTT.